Below are 27 T cell receptor beta chains sequenced from a single sample in a study of molecular identifiers for immune sequencing clone quantification. MiXCR, run by TCRdb on the PCR reads, gives a single entry per CDR3 protein. In the table there are 490,000 or so distinct CDR3 sequences, around 25% of which are singletons. The material sequenced was naive CD8+ T cells from blood, with Jurkat cell RNA spiked in. The sample's subset: FACS-sorted CD8+CD4-CCR7+CD45RA+ naive T cells. The receptors were sampled from a human donor in good health. Some libraries in this study had Jurkat cell RNA spiked in.

For this clonotype: Its ends do not fully match the called genes, so a read error is possible. The chain links TRBV7-9 to TRBJ2-5; 10 nucleotides align to TRBD1. This CDR3 is 14 amino acids long. CDR1 SEHNR and CDR2 FQNEAQ come from the germline V gene (reference sequence). CDR3 nucleotide sequence: TGTGCCTGCAGCTCCGGGACAGGGGAAGAGACCCAGTACTTC. Amino acid sequence: CACSSGTGEETQYF.

This clonotype was detected a few times. The chain recombines TRBV18 with TRBJ1-4; 7 bases fit TRBD1. The trim removed 4 bases at V and 8 bases at J, leaving 7 bases unmatched. This CDR3 contains 14 residues. Germline loops: CDR1 KGHSH, CDR2 LQKENI. CDR3 in amino acids: CASSRLTGREKLFF. The CDR3 region has the DNA TGTGCCAGCTCACGACTGACAGGGCGCGAAAAACTGTTTTTT.

In its sample, this clonotype was seen a few times. CDR3 coding DNA: TGCAGTGCTAGACAACAGGGGGCGCTTGGAATCTCTGAAGCTTTCTTT. It codes for CSARQQGALGISEAFF. This chain uses TRBV20-1 with TRBJ1-1, with TRBD1 identical over 9 bases. V was clipped by 2 bases and J by 6 bases; unmatched bases: 13. Germline values: CDR1 DFQATT, CDR2 SNEGSKA (reference sequence). The CDR3 has 16 residues.

There are a few counts of this clonotype. The V call is TRBV4-1, the J call TRBJ2-3; D is perhaps TRBD2 (5 bases). Germline V gene lookup returns CDR1 MGHRA and CDR2 YSYEKL. This CDR3 region has 14 residues. With 4 bases removed from V and 6 bases from J, the gap between germline ends came to 14 bases. As DNA, the CDR3 is TGCGCCAGCAGCCCGACTATTTCCGGGGATACGCAGTATTTT. Translated: CASSPTISGDTQYF.

This clonotype was seen many times. The CDR3 bases are TGCGCCAGCAGCCAAGATTTGCCAATCACAGATACGCAGTATTTT. This translates into CASSQDLPITDTQYF. The chain couples TRBV4-3 to TRBJ2-3; no definite D call. The CDR3 loop spans 15 amino acids. The germline V gene has CDR1 LGHNA and CDR2 YSLEER. Trimming stripped 0 bases from V and 2 bases from J, with 9 bases between.

There are a few counts of this clonotype. This chain connects TRBV30 to TRBJ1-1; TRBD1 aligns across 7 bases. The CDR3 is 13 residues long. The V gene's germline CDR1 is GTSNPN and CDR2 SVGIG (reference sequence). Trimming at V came to 5 bases and at J to 5 bases, leaving 8 bases not matched to a gene. CDR3 sequence (DNA): TGTGCCTGGGACAGGGCATTTAATACTGAAGCTTTCTTT. Translating it yields CAWDRAFNTEAFF.

J is TRBJ2-5 and V is TRBV13; D possibly corresponds to TRBD2 (6 bases). CDR1 is PRHDT and CDR2 is FYEKMQ in the germline V gene (reference sequence). The length of the CDR3 is 15 residues. The ends were cut back, 4 bases at V and 2 bases at J, with 14 bases in the middle. CDR3 sequence reads: CASSSTNGSQETQYF. The CDR3 nucleotides read TGTGCCAGCAGCTCGACTAACGGGAGTCAAGAGACCCAGTACTTC. The full variable domain, with the rest looked up from reference TRBV13 and TRBJ2-5, is AAGVIQSPRHLIKEKRETATLKCYPIPRHDTVYWYQQGPGQDPQFLISFYEKMQSDKGSIPDRFSAQQFSDYHSELNMSSLELGDSALYFCASSSTNGSQETQYFGPGTRLLVL.

This clonotype was seen repeatedly, ten times or more. The chain uses TRBV5-6 and TRBJ2-7, with 8 positions matching TRBD1. Trimming took 2 bases from V and 2 from J; bases not matched to a gene: 3. Germline V gene data show CDR1 as SGHDT and CDR2 as YYEEEE. This CDR3 comprises 14 residues. The CDR3 coding sequence is TGTGCCAGCAGCTTCAGGACAGGGACCTACGAGCAGTACTTC. This encodes CASSFRTGTYEQYF.

This clonotype was counted a few times. In DNA form, the CDR3 reads TGTGCCAGCCTGGGACCGCCGGAAGAGACCCAGTACTTC. Protein sequence: CASLGPPEETQYF. The V and J genes are TRBV28 and TRBJ2-5; D possibly uses TRBD1 or TRBD2 (5 bases each). CDR1 and CDR2 from the germline V gene are MDHEN and SYDVKM. Deletions cut 8 bases from V and 3 bases from J, with 13 bases between. This CDR3 spans 13 amino acids.

In the case of this clonotype: This may stem from a read error, because a much larger clone lies one nucleotide away. V is TRBV7-9 and J is TRBJ2-5; TRBD1 is a possible D gene (6 bases). Deletions cut 5 bases from V and 1 base from J, with 11 bases between. This CDR3 contains 14 residues. Germline V gene lookup returns CDR1 SEHNR and CDR2 FQNEAQ (reference sequence). The CDR3 loop is CASSPDRLQETQYF. CDR3 DNA sequence: TGTGCCAGCAGCCCGGACAGACTCCAAGAGACCCAGTACTTC.

This clonotype was counted many times. The chain joins TRBV10-3 to TRBJ2-7; no definite D call. Germline CDR1 and CDR2: ENHRY and SYGVKD. This CDR3 contains 13 residues. Trimming left V 0 bases short and J 2 bases short, with 5 bases between. The CDR3 nucleotides are TGTGCCATCAGTGAGTCGACGGCCTACGAGCAGTACTTC. Its protein is CAISESTAYEQYF.

This sequence joins TRBV3-1 and TRBJ1-1; D possibly corresponds to TRBD1 (5 bases). The V and J ends lost 0 bases and 2 bases respectively, with 13 bases between them. Germline lookup yields CDR1 LGHDT and CDR2 YNNKEL (reference sequence). The CDR3 is made up of 16 amino acids. CDR3 sequence reads: CASSQDPWGLNTEAFF. DNA of the CDR3: TGTGCCAGCAGCCAAGATCCCTGGGGGTTAAACACTGAAGCTTTCTTT. Full variable domain (remainder filled in from reference TRBV3-1 and TRBJ1-1): DTAVSQTPKYLVTQMGNDKSIKCEQNLGHDTMYWYKQDSKKFLKIMFSYNNKELIINETVPNRFSPKSPDKAHLNLHINSLELGDSAVYFCASSQDPWGLNTEAFFGQGTRLTVV.

With regard to this clonotype: A read error is possible here, since a much larger clone lies one base away. Since no conserved phenylalanine or tryptophan closes the CDR3, a read error is the likely cause. The V call is TRBV5-6, the J call TRBJ2-5; D unresolved. Per the germline V gene, CDR1 is SGHDT and CDR2 is YYEEEE. V dropped 4 bases and J dropped 5 bases, with 18 bases sitting between them. The CDR3 contains 15 residues. The CDR3, as DNA: TGTGCCAGCAGCGGAAGGGTGTCGGGCCCGGAGACCCAGTACCTC. This gives the protein CASSGRVSGPETQYL.

This clonotype appeared many times. J is TRBJ2-3 and V is TRBV13; 8 positions agree with TRBD2. From germline, CDR1 is PRHDT and CDR2 FYEKMQ (reference sequence). CDR3 length: 17 residues. The V segment lost 4 bases and the J segment 0 bases; nucleotides outside the gene matches: 9. CDR3 DNA: TGTGCCAGCAGCTCCGGCGGACTAGCAGATAGCACAGATACGCAGTATTTT. It encodes CASSSGGLADSTDTQYF.

This clonotype showed up just a few times. This chain connects TRBV19 to TRBJ2-3, with D uncertain. Germline values: CDR1 LNHDA, CDR2 SQIVND (reference sequence). The CDR3 has 16 residues. With 3 bases removed from V and 4 bases from J, the gap between germline ends came to 17 bases. CDR3 nucleotide sequence: TGTGCCAGTAGTATTAGCCTACTCACTTCGGCAGATACGCAGTATTTT. It encodes CASSISLLTSADTQYF.

This clonotype was seen a handful of times. The V and J genes are TRBV28 and TRBJ2-1; D could derive from TRBD1 or TRBD2 (5 bases each). CDR1 and CDR2 (germline): MDHEN, SYDVKM. The CDR3 extends over 15 amino acids. The V and J ends lost 3 bases and 2 bases respectively, with 11 bases between them. CDR3 sequence: CASSLARDPYNEQFF. DNA for the CDR3: TGTGCCAGCAGTTTGGCCAGGGACCCCTACAATGAGCAGTTCTTC.

This clonotype was found a few times. The chain employs TRBV11-2 and TRBJ2-1; 13 nucleotides line up with TRBD2. V lost 3 bases, J lost 2 bases, and 7 bases stayed unmatched. Germline CDR1 reads SGHAT; CDR2 reads FQNNGV. This CDR3 contains 18 residues. This chain's CDR3 is CASSFPQTSGGTYNEQFF. CDR3 bases: TGTGCCAGCAGCTTCCCTCAGACTAGCGGGGGGACCTACAATGAGCAGTTCTTC.

As regards this clonotype: One junction end disagrees with the germline gene, perhaps due to a read error. The chain couples TRBV20-1 to TRBJ1-5; no clear D gene. The CDR3 spans 13 residues. Germline CDR1 DFQATT, CDR2 SNEGSKA (reference sequence). For the CDR3, the DNA is TGCGGTGCGGGCCCGGGCCGGGCCCCGCCCCCGCATTTT. Amino acids: CGAGPGRAPPPHF.

The table lists this clonotype with a few counts. The chain carries TRBV9 and TRBJ2-3; TRBD2 aligns across 11 bases. CDR3 size: 16 residues. Germline V CDR1 and CDR2: SGDLS, YYNGEE. V lost 3 bases, J lost 0 bases, and 3 bases stayed unmatched. The CDR3 DNA reads as TGTGCCAGCAGCGGGGGACTAGCGGAGAGCACAGATACGCAGTATTTT. Translating gives CASSGGLAESTDTQYF.

Note on this clonotype: Mismatch with germline at one junction end may stem from a read error. The chain couples TRBV6-2 or TRBV6-3 to TRBJ2-7, with TRBD1 identical over 9 bases. The CDR3 is 17 residues long. The V gene's germline CDR1 is MNHEY and CDR2 SVGEGT. The CDR3 nucleotides read TGTGCCGGCAGTTACCCCCATCGGGACAGGGACTCCTACGAGCAGTACTTC. Translated: CAGSYPHRDRDSYEQYF.

As for this clonotype: Since a far larger clone is one base different, this is likely a read error. The chain combines TRBV11-2 with TRBJ2-3; D might be TRBD1 or TRBD2, each matching 5 bases. Germline assignment: CDR1 SGHAT and CDR2 FQNNGV. The CDR3 has 12 residues. CDR3 in amino acids: CAGSPGGDTQYF. The CDR3 DNA follows: TGTGCCGGCAGCCCTGGGGGAGATACGCAGTATTTT.

Regarding this clonotype: This may stem from a read error, because a much larger clone lies one nucleotide away. The missing conserved phenylalanine or tryptophan at the end of this CDR3 makes a read error likely. This chain uses TRBV5-6 with TRBJ2-1, with D unresolved. With 0 bases removed from V and 5 bases from J, the gap between germline ends came to 9 bases. The CDR3 has 14 residues. Looked up from germline, CDR1 is SGHDT and CDR2 is YYEEEE. CDR3 nucleotide sequence: TGTGCCAGCAGCTTGGTCCAGCGTAACAATGAGCAGTTCTCC. Protein sequence: CASSLVQRNNEQFS.

Remarks on this clonotype: A much larger clone lies a single base off, so this may be a read error. No conserved phenylalanine or tryptophan is present at the end of the CDR3, so a read error is the likely explanation. For the CDR3, the DNA is TGTGCCTGGGGACAGTCCTACGAGCAGTACTAC. Protein: CAWGQSYEQYY. This chain links TRBV30 with TRBJ2-7; the D gene is possibly TRBD1 (6 bases). Looked up from germline, CDR1 is GTSNPN and CDR2 is SVGIG (reference sequence). This CDR3 region has 11 residues. V lost 5 bases, J lost 1 base, and 6 bases lay in between.

This clonotype was counted once. The V call is TRBV11-2, the J call TRBJ1-1; D is unresolved. Germline CDR1 is SGHAT and CDR2 is FQNNGV. This CDR3 has 16 residues. The ends were cut back, 5 bases at V and 4 bases at J, with 20 bases in the middle. The chain's CDR3 is CASSPSHKIMSTEAFF. The CDR3 DNA sequence: TGTGCCAGCAGCCCCTCCCACAAGATTATGAGCACTGAAGCTTTCTTT.

This clonotype was detected only a few times. The V call is TRBV10-3, the J call TRBJ1-1, with 11 bases aligning to TRBD1. The CDR3 extends over 15 amino acids. Germline CDR1 is ENHRY and CDR2 is SYGVKD. The V segment lost 11 bases and the J segment 4 bases; nucleotides outside the gene matches: 12. CDR3 protein: CAVSSGQGAFTEAFF. The CDR3 DNA reads as TGTGCCGTATCCTCCGGACAGGGGGCTTTCACTGAAGCTTTCTTT.

This chain links TRBV4-1 with TRBJ1-4; a possible D gene is TRBD1 (6 bases). CDR1 is MGHRA and CDR2 is YSYEKL in the germline V gene. This CDR3 spans 14 amino acids. V shed 1 base and J shed 6 bases, with 9 bases lying between them. CDR3 bases: TGCGCCAGCAGCCAAGGGACAGTGGATGAAAAACTGTTTTTT. Translation gives CASSQGTVDEKLFF.

This chain uses TRBV4-3 with TRBJ2-5; D could derive from TRBD1 or TRBD2 (5 bases each). This CDR3 spans 16 amino acids. V shed 0 bases and J shed 5 bases, with 16 bases lying between them. Per the germline V gene, CDR1 is LGHNA and CDR2 is YSLEER. The CDR3 bases are TGCGCCAGCAGCCAAGATGGGGACCCGACGAGGGAGACCCAGTACTTC. Translating it yields CASSQDGDPTRETQYF.